This TCR beta chain was recorded in a study of T cell responses to AZD1222 COVID-19 vaccine. Sequenced by immunoSEQ multiplex PCR; TCRdb stores in-frame clones only, minus some. The repertoire holds about 160,000 clones, under 95% seen once, with approximately 1.1% in the top ten. The TCR was taken from an adult who received the AZD1222 COVID-19 vaccine. The material sequenced was peripheral blood, taken 28 days after the second AZD1222 dose.

The CDR3 nucleotides are TGTGCCAGCAGTTCGGAAGTTCCCAATGAGCAGTTCTTC. Translated: CASSSEVPNEQFF. The chain combines TRBV5-6 with TRBJ2-1; D is undetermined. This CDR3 spans 13 amino acids. V lost 5 bases and J 6 bases, leaving 12 bases between the germline ends. The germline V gene has CDR1 SGHDT and CDR2 YYEEEE. The complete variable domain, with remaining parts taken from reference TRBV5-6 and TRBJ2-1, reads DAGVTQSPTHLIKTRGQQVTLRCSPKSGHDTVSWYQQALGQGPQFIFQYYEEEERQRGNFPDRFSGHQFPNYSSELNVNALLLGDSALYLCASSSEVPNEQFFGPGTRLTVL.